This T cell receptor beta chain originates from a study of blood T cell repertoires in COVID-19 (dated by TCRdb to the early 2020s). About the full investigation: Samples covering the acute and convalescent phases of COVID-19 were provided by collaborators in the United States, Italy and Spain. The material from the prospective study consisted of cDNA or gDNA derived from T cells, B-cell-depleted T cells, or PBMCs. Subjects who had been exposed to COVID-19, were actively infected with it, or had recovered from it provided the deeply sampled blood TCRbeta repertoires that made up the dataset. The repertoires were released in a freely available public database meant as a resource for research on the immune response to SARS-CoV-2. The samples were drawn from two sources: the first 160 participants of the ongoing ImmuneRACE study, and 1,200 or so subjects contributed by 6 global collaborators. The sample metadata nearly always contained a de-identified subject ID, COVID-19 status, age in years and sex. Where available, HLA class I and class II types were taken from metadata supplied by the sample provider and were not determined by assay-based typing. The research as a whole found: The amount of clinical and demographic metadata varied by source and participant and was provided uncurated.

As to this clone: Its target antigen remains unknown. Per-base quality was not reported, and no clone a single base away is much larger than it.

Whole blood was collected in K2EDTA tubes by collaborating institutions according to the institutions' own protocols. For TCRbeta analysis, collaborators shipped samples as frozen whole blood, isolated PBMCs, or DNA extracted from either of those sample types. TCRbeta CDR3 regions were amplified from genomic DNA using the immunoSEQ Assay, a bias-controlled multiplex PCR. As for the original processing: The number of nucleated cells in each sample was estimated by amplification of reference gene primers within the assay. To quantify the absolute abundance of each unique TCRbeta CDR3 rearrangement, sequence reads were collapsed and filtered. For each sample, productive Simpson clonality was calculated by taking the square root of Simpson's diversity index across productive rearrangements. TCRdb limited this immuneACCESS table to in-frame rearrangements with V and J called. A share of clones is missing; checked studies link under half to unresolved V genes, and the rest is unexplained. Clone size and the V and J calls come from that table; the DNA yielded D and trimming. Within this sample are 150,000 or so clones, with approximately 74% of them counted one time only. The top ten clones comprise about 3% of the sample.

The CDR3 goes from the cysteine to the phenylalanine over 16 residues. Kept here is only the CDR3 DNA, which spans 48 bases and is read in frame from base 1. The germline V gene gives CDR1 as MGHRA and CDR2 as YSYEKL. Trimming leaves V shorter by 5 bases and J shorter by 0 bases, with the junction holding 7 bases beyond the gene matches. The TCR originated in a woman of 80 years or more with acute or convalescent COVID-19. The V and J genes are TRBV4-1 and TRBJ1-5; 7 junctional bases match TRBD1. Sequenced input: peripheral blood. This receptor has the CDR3 CASSKEGGFSNQPQHF. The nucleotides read TGCGCCAGCAGCAAGGAAGGGGGCTTTAGCAATCAGCCCCAGCATTTT.